The 5 T cell receptor beta chains listed next were all sequenced from one sample in a study of response to subunit inactivated influenza vaccine. One entry per CDR3 protein, called by TCRdb with MiXCR from the RT-PCR reads. The table records about 780,000 distinct CDR3 sequences, around a sixth of them present only once. This specimen consisted of PBMCs from blood, obtained around 5 days after vaccination. Every receptor here comes from a middle-aged man who received an inactivated influenza vaccine.

This clonotype was recorded a few times. The rearrangement uses TRBV7-9 and TRBJ2-7; 8 nucleotides match TRBD2. Trimming at V came to 5 bases and at J to 3 bases, leaving 9 bases not matched to a gene. The germline CDR1 and CDR2 sequences are SEHNR and FQNEAQ (reference sequence). This CDR3 comprises 15 residues. The CDR3 is CASSTQAGVIYEQYF. As DNA, the CDR3 is TGTGCCAGCAGCACCCAAGCGGGAGTGATCTACGAGCAGTACTTC.

This rearrangement joins TRBV2 to TRBJ2-5, with a tentative D call TRBD2 (5 bases). There are 14 residues in the CDR3. CDR1 is SNHLY, CDR2 FYNNEI, per germline. The germline V and J ends were trimmed by 4 bases and 1 base, with 10 bases remaining between them. Here the CDR3 reads CASSVGAVQETQYF. The CDR3 bases are TGTGCCAGCAGTGTAGGAGCGGTCCAAGAGACCCAGTACTTC. Full variable domain (remainder filled in from reference TRBV2 and TRBJ2-5): EPEVTQTPSHQVTQMGQEVILRCVPISNHLYFYWYRQILGQKVEFLVSFYNNEISEKSEIFDDQFSVERPDGSNFTLKIRSTKLEDSAMYFCASSVGAVQETQYFGPGTRLLVL.

The rearrangement joins TRBV7-2 to TRBJ2-7, with D perhaps matching TRBD2 (6 bases). Germline V lookup: CDR1 SGHTA, CDR2 FQGNSA. Trimming cost V 5 bases and J 2 bases, with 16 bases left between them. The CDR3 contains 15 residues. CDR3 region: CASSPGLLNPYEQYF. The CDR3 DNA reads TGTGCCAGCAGCCCGGGACTCCTAAACCCCTACGAGCAGTACTTC. The variable domain in full, with the rest retrieved from reference TRBV7-2 and TRBJ2-7, is GAGVSQSPSNKVTEKGKDVELRCDPISGHTALYWYRQSLGQGLEFLIYFQGNSAPDKSGLPSDRFSAERTGGSVSTLTIQRTQQEDSAVYLCASSPGLLNPYEQYFGPGTRLTVT.

V usage is TRBV27 and J usage is TRBJ1-2; possibly TRBD1 for D (5 bases). Germline CDR1 MNHEY, CDR2 SMNVEV (reference sequence). The CDR3 is 13 residues long. Trimming left V 3 bases short and J 3 bases short, with 8 bases between. CDR3 loop: CASSLSGHYGYTF. The CDR3, as DNA: TGTGCCAGCAGTTTGTCGGGGCACTATGGCTACACCTTC.

The table lists this clonotype with a few counts. V gene TRBV6-5 combines with J gene TRBJ2-5; D may be TRBD1 or TRBD2 (5 bases each). The V end was cut by 0 bases, the J end by 5 bases, with 7 bases between. The CDR3 runs to 13 residues. CDR1 MNHEY and CDR2 SVGAGI come from the germline V gene. The CDR3 here is CASSYSWGETQYF. CDR3 bases: TGTGCCAGCAGTTACTCTTGGGGGGAGACCCAGTACTTC.